This T cell receptor beta chain came from a study of T cell changes during pregnancy in multiple sclerosis. Libraries were prepared by immunoSEQ multiplex PCR; TCRdb keeps only in-frame clonotypes and omits some of them. The sample records approximately 65,000 clones, 85% to 95% being singletons. The source was CD8+ T cells from peripheral blood mononuclear cells, collected in the third trimester of pregnancy. The sequence was obtained from a female donor in good health, enrolled as a control in a pregnancy study.

The chain's CDR3 is CASRETLAGVIRDTQYF. DNA for the CDR3: TGTGCCAGCAGAGAAACACTAGCGGGGGTCATAAGAGATACGCAGTATTTT. The gene calls are TRBV6-1 and TRBJ2-3; 11 nucleotides match TRBD2. The CDR3 totals 17 residues. Germline V gene data show CDR1 as MNHNS and CDR2 as SASEGT. Trimming cost V 6 bases and J 5 bases; bases outside gene matches: 13.